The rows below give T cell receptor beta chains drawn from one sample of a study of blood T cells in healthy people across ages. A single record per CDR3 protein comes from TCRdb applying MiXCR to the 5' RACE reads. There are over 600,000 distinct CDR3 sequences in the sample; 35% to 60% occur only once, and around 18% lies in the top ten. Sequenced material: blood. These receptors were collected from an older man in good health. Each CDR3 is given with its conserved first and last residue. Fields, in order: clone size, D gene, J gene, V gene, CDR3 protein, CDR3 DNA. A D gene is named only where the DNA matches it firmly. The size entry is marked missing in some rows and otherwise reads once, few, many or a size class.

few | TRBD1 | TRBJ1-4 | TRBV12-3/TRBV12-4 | CASRGTGMLKLFF | TGTGCCAGCAGGGGGACAGGGATGTTAAAACTGTTTTTT
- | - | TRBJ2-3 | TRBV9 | CASSRWLGETDTQYF | TGTGCCAGCAGCCGGTGGTTAGGGGAGACAGATACGCAGTATTTT
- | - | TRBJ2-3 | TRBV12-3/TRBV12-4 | CASSMVDTQYF | TGTGCCAGCAGTATGGTCGATACGCAGTATTTT
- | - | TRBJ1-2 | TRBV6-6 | CASSDGPGYGYTF | TGTGCCAGCAGTGACGGACCGGGCTATGGCTACACCTTC
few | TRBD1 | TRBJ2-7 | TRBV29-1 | CSVLGQGLYEQYF | TGCAGCGTGTTGGGACAGGGTTTATACGAGCAGTACTTC
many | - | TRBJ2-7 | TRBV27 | CASSLRDGSYEQYF | TGTGCCAGCAGTCTACGGGACGGCTCCTACGAGCAGTACTTC
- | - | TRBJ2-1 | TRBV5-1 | CASSLVSATSSYNEQFF | TGCGCCAGCAGCTTGGTCAGCGCTACGAGCTCCTACAATGAGCAGTTCTTC
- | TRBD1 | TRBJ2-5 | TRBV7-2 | CASSSFGTGVRETQYF | TGTGCCAGCAGCTCCTTCGGGACAGGGGTCCGAGAGACCCAGTACTTC
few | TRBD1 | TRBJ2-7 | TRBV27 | CASSPDRVGPYEQYF | TGTGCCAGCAGTCCGGACAGGGTGGGTCCCTACGAGCAGTACTTC
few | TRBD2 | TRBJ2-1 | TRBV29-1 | CGVSSGSYNEQFF | TGCGGCGTCTCTAGCGGGAGTTACAATGAGCAGTTCTTC
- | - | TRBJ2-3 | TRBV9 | CASSENPRWDTQYF | TGTGCCAGCAGCGAGAACCCTCGGTGGGATACGCAGTATTTT
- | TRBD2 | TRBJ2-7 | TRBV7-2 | CASSLAGGLFNEQYF | TGTGCCAGCAGTCTAGCGGGGGGGCTCTTCAACGAGCAGTACTTC
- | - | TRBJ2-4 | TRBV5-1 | CASSYPDGAKNIQYF | TGCGCCAGCAGCTACCCGGACGGGGCCAAAAACATTCAGTACTTC